This T cell receptor (beta chain) derives from a study of molecular identifiers for immune sequencing clone quantification. Naive CD8 libraries came from approximately 20,000 to 1,000,000 sorted cells with 10%, 30% or 50% RNA. This clonotype was counted a few times. TCRdb passed the PCR reads through MiXCR, listing each CDR3 protein once. The repertoire has some 680,000 distinct CDR3 sequences, less than 30% of them found once; the top ten carry about 0.78%. The source of this sequence is a human donor in good health. Some libraries in this study had Jurkat cell RNA spiked in. The sequencing sample was made of naive CD8+ T cells from blood, with Jurkat cell RNA spiked in. Subset reported: FACS-sorted CD8+CD4-CCR7+CD45RA+ naive T cells.

CDR3 sequence: CASSPAPTAHEQYF. DNA for the CDR3: TGTGCCAGCAGTCCGGCCCCAACGGCCCACGAGCAGTACTTC. V gene TRBV27 combines with J gene TRBJ2-7; D gene unclear. This CDR3 region has 14 residues. Trimming pared 5 bases from V and 5 bases from J, leaving 16 bases between. Germline V CDR1 and CDR2: MNHEY, SMNVEV (reference sequence).